The T cell receptor (beta chain) described here comes from a study of radiotherapy plus CTLA-4 blockade in lung cancer (dated by TCRdb to 2017 to 2018). In terms of the full investigation: Objective responses were observed in about a sixth of enrolled patients, and disease control was achieved in 30% to 40%. General conclusions and limits of the study: The strongest predictors of response, as reported, were early dynamic changes in blood T cell clones along with a rise in serum interferon-beta after radiation. After treatment with radiotherapy and ipilimumab, TCR clones that originated in tumors expanded in peripheral blood.

Library construction relied on the immunoSEQ multiplex PCR assay. TCRdb obtained this table from immuneACCESS and retained in-frame rearrangements with V and J assigned. These tables miss some clones; where compared with another copy, unresolved V genes account for less than half of the shortfall, and the remainder is unexplained. The sample table holds roughly 66,000 clones, of which around 83% were seen once. The ten largest clones represent roughly 4% of the sample. The study evaluated CTLA-4 blockade (ipilimumab) given together with focal radiation therapy in patients who had chemo-refractory metastatic non-small-cell lung cancer. As regards this clone: Its antigen has not been determined. Base quality data are lacking; no much larger clone is found one base away.

Inclusive of the bounding cysteine and phenylalanine, the CDR3 is 15 residues long. Only the CDR3 portion is preserved as DNA: 45 bases, with reading frame beginning at the first base. As encoded in the germline V gene (reference sequence), CDR1 is SGHKS while CDR2 is YYEKEE. V ends up 4 bases short and J 4 bases short, with an unmatched junction base count of 10. Sequenced here: peripheral blood, sampled from a patient treated with radiotherapy plus ipilimumab. The chain employs TRBV5-5 and TRBJ1-1; 7 bases in between match TRBD1. The receptor was isolated from a human donor with non-small cell lung cancer who had a partial response to radiotherapy plus ipilimumab. The nucleotides read TGTGCCAGCAGCCCCCGACAGGGTTTCGGCACTGAAGCTTTCTTT. This yields the protein CASSPRQGFGTEAFF.